This entry features one TCR beta chain sequence. The antigen remains unidentified. The method was immunoSEQ multiplex PCR; TCRdb's version includes in-frame clones alone and lacks a portion of them. This table holds 450,000 to 550,000 clones, roughly nine tenths found once. Trimming cost V 4 bases and J 11 bases, with 20 bases left between them. The V gene's germline CDR1 is ENHRY and CDR2 SYGVKD. The CDR3 sequence is 14 residues long. This sample is part of a study of Ad26.COV2.S vaccination and SARS-CoV-2 variants. Study background: Into the muscle, Ad26.COV2.S was dosed once or twice, 56 days apart.

Treatment in this sample: about 20 received Ad26.COV2.S at low or high dose, single or two shots; five or six received placebo; per-sample allocation not given. At day 63 after the first vaccine or placebo injection, samples were drawn. An adult donor aged 18-55 years was enrolled in Boston. General study results and limits: The analyses of TCR breadth and depth may have understated the size of total T cell responses.

The sequenced sample was peripheral blood, obtained in a trial of Ad26.COV2.S vaccine versus placebo. The chain recombines TRBV10-3 with TRBJ1-1; maybe TRBD1 (6 bases). This receptor was obtained from a person aged 18-65 years who received the Ad26.COV2.S COVID-19 vaccine or a placebo. This CDR3 reads CAISVEQRGIGAFF. Here the CDR3 DNA reads TGTGCCATCAGTGTTGAACAGAGGGGGATAGGGGCTTTCTTT.